A selection of T cell receptor beta chains follows, all from one sample in a study of T cells after posttransplantation cyclophosphamide. Clones were read by immunoSEQ multiplex PCR, and TCRdb kept only the in-frame ones, dropping some. Found here are about 7,200 clones, no singletons; the ten largest cover around half. Here the sequenced sample was PBMCs, taken after allogeneic stem cell transplant with posttransplant cyclophosphamide. The receptors here all came from a male patient in his fifties who received an allogeneic stem cell transplant from an unrelated donor, was CMV-positive, and had acute GVHD only. Some T cells here may be from the graft donor. The CDR3 runs from the conserved cysteine through the conserved F or W. D genes are given only for firm matches. Only part of the rows carry a size: once, few, many, or a class if the clone is expanded.

V: TRBV4-1; J: TRBJ1-5; size: many; length: 19; D: TRBD1; DNA: TGCGCCAGCAGCCAAGACCACTCATCCTACAGGGGGTACGATCAGCCCCAGCATTTT; CDR3: CASSQDHSSYRGYDQPQHF
V: TRBV5-1; J: TRBJ2-7; size: few; length: 16; D: TRBD1; DNA: TGCGCCAGCAGCTTGGTAGGACAGGGAGGTTCCTACGAGCAGTACTTC; CDR3: CASSLVGQGGSYEQYF
V: TRBV18; J: TRBJ2-3; size: many; length: 15; D: TRBD2; DNA: TGTGCCAGCTCACAGCTAGCGGGAGTTGAAGATACGCAGTATTTT; CDR3: CASSQLAGVEDTQYF
V: TRBV7-2; J: TRBJ2-7; size: -; length: 13; D: -; DNA: TGTGCCAGCAGCTTCAGGGGCCCCTACGAGCAGTACTTC; CDR3: CASSFRGPYEQYF
V: TRBV28; J: TRBJ2-7; size: -; length: 16; D: TRBD1; DNA: TGTGCCAGCAGCAGTGGGGGACAGGGGGGATCCTACGAGCAGTACTTC; CDR3: CASSSGGQGGSYEQYF
V: TRBV10-3; J: TRBJ2-3; size: many; length: 14; D: -; DNA: TGTGCCATCAATGAGGGAGGATCCACAGATACGCAGTATTTT; CDR3: CAINEGGSTDTQYF
V: TRBV6-5; J: TRBJ2-1; size: many; length: 16; D: -; DNA: TGTGCCAGCAGTTACTCGAAGGTTCTGGGGGGCAATGAGCAGTTCTTC; CDR3: CASSYSKVLGGNEQFF
V: TRBV28; J: TRBJ1-1; size: -; length: 14; D: TRBD1; DNA: TGTGCCAGCAGATCCGGGACAGGGGGTACTGAAGCTTTCTTT; CDR3: CASRSGTGGTEAFF
V: TRBV14; J: TRBJ2-7; size: many; length: 17; D: TRBD1; DNA: TGTGCCAGCAGCCAAGATCCGACAGGGACGATTCTTTACGAGCAGTACTTC; CDR3: CASSQDPTGTILYEQYF
V: TRBV10-3; J: TRBJ1-5; size: many; length: 15; D: -; DNA: TGTGCCATCAGTGAGTCGGGGCATAGCAATCAGCCCCAGCATTTT; CDR3: CAISESGHSNQPQHF
V: TRBV5-6; J: TRBJ1-2; size: many; length: 15; D: -; DNA: TGTGCCAGCAGCTGGTCGGGGGGCGCGGACTATGGCTACACCTTC; CDR3: CASSWSGGADYGYTF
V: TRBV7-8; J: TRBJ2-7; size: medium-sized; length: 17; D: TRBD2; DNA: TGTGCCAGCAGCTTAGCCCTAGCGGGGGGGAGCTCCTACGAGCAGTACTTC; CDR3: CASSLALAGGSSYEQYF
V: TRBV7-2; J: TRBJ1-6; size: many; length: 17; D: -; DNA: TGTGCCAGCAGCTTAGCGAGGGAGAGCTCCTATAATTCACCCCTCCACTTT; CDR3: CASSLARESSYNSPLHF
V: TRBV11-3; J: TRBJ2-3; size: many; length: 15; D: TRBD1; DNA: TGTGCCAGCAGCTCAACAGACAGGGACACAGATACGCAGTATTTT; CDR3: CASSSTDRDTDTQYF
V: TRBV5-1; J: TRBJ1-4; size: many; length: 15; D: -; DNA: TGCGCCAGCAGCGCAGAAAGAGGCACTAATGAAAAACTGTTTTTT; CDR3: CASSAERGTNEKLFF
V: TRBV28; J: TRBJ1-3; size: few; length: 15; D: TRBD1; DNA: TGTGCCAGCAGCATACAGGGGCCCCCGGGAAACACCATATATTTT; CDR3: CASSIQGPPGNTIYF
V: TRBV30; J: TRBJ2-5; size: many; length: 13; D: -; DNA: TGTGCCGGAGGCAGGTCGTACCAAGAGACCCAGTACTTC; CDR3: CAGGRSYQETQYF
V: TRBV5-6; J: TRBJ2-7; size: many; length: 15; D: -; DNA: TGTGCCAGCAGCTTGGGGGGAGTCCGGATCCACGAGCAGTACTTC; CDR3: CASSLGGVRIHEQYF
V: TRBV18; J: TRBJ1-2; size: medium-sized; length: 13; D: TRBD1; DNA: TGTGCCAGCTCACCAGACAGGGGGGATGGCTACACCTTC; CDR3: CASSPDRGDGYTF
V: TRBV7-2; J: TRBJ1-1; size: many; length: 13; D: TRBD1; DNA: TGTGCCAGCAGGGGACAGGCGAACACTGAAGCTTTCTTT; CDR3: CASRGQANTEAFF
V: TRBV4-2; J: TRBJ2-3; size: -; length: 13; D: -; DNA: TGTGCCAGCAGCCTAACCGGGACAGATACGCAGTATTTT; CDR3: CASSLTGTDTQYF
V: TRBV5-1; J: TRBJ1-4; size: medium-sized; length: 15; D: -; DNA: TGCGCCAGCAGATTACAGGGTGGCGAGGTTGAAAAACTGTTTTTT; CDR3: CASRLQGGEVEKLFF
V: TRBV5-1; J: TRBJ2-6; size: many; length: 14; D: -; DNA: TGCGCCAGCAGCTTGGTAGCGGGGGCCAACGTCCTGACTTTC; CDR3: CASSLVAGANVLTF
V: TRBV7-3; J: TRBJ1-1; size: many; length: 13; D: -; DNA: TGTGCCAGCAGCTTCACGGGGAACCACGAAGCTTTCTTT; CDR3: CASSFTGNHEAFF
V: TRBV4-1; J: TRBJ2-5; size: many; length: 17; D: TRBD2; DNA: TGCGCCAGCAGCCAAGCTTGGGGAGCGGGGACCCAAGAGACCCAGTACTTC; CDR3: CASSQAWGAGTQETQYF
V: TRBV4-3; J: TRBJ2-6; size: few; length: 18; D: TRBD1; DNA: TGCGCCAGCAGCCACAGGGGGCCAAGGGGCTCTGGGGCCAACGTCCTGACTTTC; CDR3: CASSHRGPRGSGANVLTF
V: TRBV10-3; J: TRBJ1-2; size: many; length: 12; D: -; DNA: TGTGCCATCACCTCCCCCGACAGGGGCTACACCTTC; CDR3: CAITSPDRGYTF